The 26 T cell receptor beta chains below all came from one sample that was sequenced in a study of T cells in Graves' hyperthyroidism and ophthalmopathy. TCR beta CDR3 regions were amplified from RNA transcripts. The TCR CDR3 first-round RT-PCR relied on the HTBI primer set. Using its own MiXCR run on the multiplex PCR reads, TCRdb lists one record per CDR3 protein. The sample yields around 290,000 distinct CDR3 sequences, about an eighth seen once. Material for sequencing was blood. Every receptor here comes from a woman younger than 45 with Graves' hyperthyroidism that later progressed to Graves' ophthalmopathy.

The count of this clonotype is one. Since the CDR3 does not end with the conserved phenylalanine or tryptophan, this likely comes from a read error. The genes are TRBV20-1 and TRBJ1-1; D is unclear. Trimming removed 7 bases at V and 10 bases at J, with 13 bases between. This CDR3 is built from 10 residues. The germline V gene has CDR1 DFQATT and CDR2 SNEGSKA (reference sequence). CDR3 nucleotides: TGCAGTGTAAAACTTAAAACAGCTTTCCTT. Its protein product is CSVKLKTAFL.

This clonotype was seen many times. The chain uses TRBV28 and TRBJ1-4; TRBD1 is a possible D gene (6 bases). The V end was cut by 2 bases, the J end by 4 bases, with 11 bases between. This CDR3 contains 15 residues. The germline V gene has CDR1 MDHEN and CDR2 SYDVKM. The CDR3 DNA follows: TGTGCCAGCAGTTTAGGGACAACTATTAATGAAAAACTGTTTTTT. Its protein is CASSLGTTINEKLFF.

This clonotype was seen only a few times. V gene TRBV19 combines with J gene TRBJ1-5; TRBD1 aligns across 7 bases. Trimming cost V 3 bases and J 9 bases; bases outside gene matches: 8. The CDR3 has 14 amino acids. Germline loops: CDR1 LNHDA, CDR2 SQIVND (reference sequence). CDR3 coding DNA: TGTGCCAGTAGTATTCCAGGGGGTCAATGGCCCCAGCATTTT. Translation gives CASSIPGGQWPQHF.

This clonotype has ten or more counts. The rearrangement links TRBV11-2 to TRBJ1-1; 7 nucleotides line up with TRBD1. The germline gives CDR1 SGHAT, CDR2 FQNNGV. Trimming took 5 bases from V and 1 from J; bases not matched to a gene: 4. The CDR3 spans 14 residues. The CDR3 DNA reads TGTGCCAGCAGCACCACAGGGGCGAACACTGAAGCTTTCTTT. As protein: CASSTTGANTEAFF.

At least ten counts were recorded for this clonotype. The V and J genes are TRBV4-3 and TRBJ1-4, with D uncertain. There are 15 residues in the CDR3. Trimming took off 0 bases at V and 5 bases at J, with 10 bases between the two ends. Germline CDR1 reads LGHNA; CDR2 reads YSLEER. CDR3 residues: CASSQDGHPNEKLFF. CDR3 sequence (DNA): TGCGCCAGCAGCCAAGATGGGCACCCGAATGAAAAACTGTTTTTT.

This clonotype showed up many times. The V and J genes are TRBV4-2 and TRBJ1-5, with TRBD1 identical over 7 bases. In germline, CDR1 is LGHNA, CDR2 YNFKEQ. J gave up 3 bases and V 3 bases, and 11 bases lay outside the gene matches. CDR3 length equals 17 residues. The CDR3 nucleotides are TGTGCCAGCAGCCAGTATGGACAGGACTTACCCAATCAGCCCCAGCATTTT. Translating gives CASSQYGQDLPNQPQHF.

This clonotype was counted ten times or more. The chain links TRBV28 to TRBJ2-2; tentatively, D is TRBD2 (6 bases). There are 14 residues in the CDR3. Trimming removed 3 bases at V and 4 bases at J, with 9 bases between. Germline CDR1 reads MDHEN; CDR2 reads SYDVKM. CDR3 protein: CASSFSGVTGELFF. DNA of the CDR3: TGTGCCAGCAGTTTCTCGGGAGTCACCGGGGAGCTGTTTTTT.

This clonotype showed up many times. The J gene is TRBJ2-6, the V gene TRBV2; D is uncertain. This CDR3 has 15 amino acids. V gave up 2 bases and J gave up 1 base, with 6 bases separating them. Per germline, CDR1 SNHLY and CDR2 FYNNEI. For the CDR3, the DNA is TGTGCCAGCAGTGAAAGTAGTTCTGGGGCCAACGTCCTGACTTTC. Protein sequence: CASSESSSGANVLTF.

The chain couples TRBV20-1 to TRBJ2-7, with 7 bases aligning to TRBD2. Trimming removed 1 base from V and 0 bases from J; junction bases left unmatched: 3. Germline V gene data show CDR1 as DFQATT and CDR2 as SNEGSKA (reference sequence). The CDR3 consists of 14 residues. Written as DNA, the CDR3 is TGCAGTGCTAGAGGGGGCGGGAGCTCCTACGAGCAGTACTTC. Protein: CSARGGGSSYEQYF.

This clonotype was seen many times. The gene calls are TRBV11-2 and TRBJ2-1; the match to TRBD2 covers 7 bases. Trimming took 4 bases from V and 3 from J; bases not matched to a gene: 15. The CDR3 extends over 18 amino acids. Germline V gene sequence: CDR1 SGHAT, CDR2 FQNNGV. The CDR3: CASSSEAVLAEGYNEQFF. The CDR3 nucleotides read TGTGCCAGCAGCTCGGAGGCCGTGCTAGCGGAGGGCTACAATGAGCAGTTCTTC.

This clonotype was counted many times. The chain links TRBV27 to TRBJ2-2, with 9 bases aligning to TRBD2. After removal of 6 bases from V and 5 bases from J, the junction contained 7 bases not matched to a gene. Germline CDR1 reads MNHEY; CDR2 reads SMNVEV (reference sequence). The CDR3 has 15 residues. The CDR3 DNA is TGTGCCAGCAGCTCCGAGCTAGCGGGAACCGGGGAGCTGTTTTTT. Amino acids: CASSSELAGTGELFF.

In this sample, this clonotype turned up many times. V gene TRBV11-1 combines with J gene TRBJ2-6; 9 bases align to TRBD1. Germline V gene sequence: CDR1 SGHAT, CDR2 FQDESV (reference sequence). The CDR3 has 18 amino acids. J gave up 2 bases and V 4 bases, and 9 bases lay outside the gene matches. CDR3 DNA: TGTGCCAGCAGCTCCCCCGGACAGGGGCCCCCTGGGGCCAACGTCCTGACTTTC. Translating it yields CASSSPGQGPPGANVLTF.

In this sample, this clonotype turned up many times. The rearrangement joins TRBV28 to TRBJ2-3; tentative D call: TRBD2 (6 bases). CDR1 and CDR2 from the germline V gene are MDHEN and SYDVKM. V lost 2 bases to trimming and J lost 2 bases, with 11 bases between them. The CDR3 is made up of 15 amino acids. The CDR3 reads CASSLDRRDTDTQYF. CDR3 nucleotide sequence: TGTGCCAGCAGTTTAGATCGGCGGGACACAGATACGCAGTATTTT.

As regards this clonotype: It may be a read error: a sequence one base away is much more abundant. The chain recombines TRBV15 with TRBJ1-5; TRBD1 might be the D (5 bases). From germline, CDR1 is LNHNV and CDR2 YYDKDF (reference sequence). CDR3 length: 18 amino acids. CDR3: CATSRDFGGRYSNQPRHF. Here the CDR3 DNA reads TGTGCCACCAGCAGAGATTTCGGGGGACGCTATAGCAATCAGCCCCGGCATTTT.

The chain recombines TRBV10-3 with TRBJ2-5, with 10 nucleotides matching TRBD2. V shed 8 bases, J shed 1 base, and the junction held 7 bases outside the gene matches. The CDR3 is 15 amino acids. CDR1 and CDR2 from the germline V gene are ENHRY and SYGVKD. As DNA, the CDR3 is TGTGCCATCGCATCTTGGACTAGCGGCCAAGAGACCCAGTACTTC. This gives the protein CAIASWTSGQETQYF.

This clonotype was picked up a small number of times. An end of the junction does not agree with germline; a read error may underlie this. The chain combines TRBV7-7 with TRBJ2-1, with 9 bases aligning to TRBD2. The germline CDR1 and CDR2 sequences are SSHAT and FNYEAQ (reference sequence). This CDR3 has 16 amino acids. The CDR3 DNA reads as TGTGCTAGCAGCCCGACTAGCGGAGACTCCTACAATGAGCAGTTCTTC. Its protein is CASSPTSGDSYNEQFF.

The J gene is TRBJ2-3, the V gene TRBV19; D not certain. The CDR3 runs to 14 residues. Germline values: CDR1 LNHDA, CDR2 SQIVND (reference sequence). With 5 bases removed from V and 2 bases from J, the gap between germline ends came to 11 bases. CDR3: CASSLYGFTDTQYF. The CDR3 DNA follows: TGTGCCAGTAGTCTCTACGGATTCACAGATACGCAGTATTTT.

In its sample, this clonotype was seen a few times. This chain links TRBV7-8 with TRBJ2-7; weak D call: TRBD1 (6 bases). Germline-derived CDR1 and CDR2 are SGHVS and FQNEAQ. The CDR3 is 15 amino acids. V was trimmed by 1 base and J by 4 bases, leaving 14 bases between them. The CDR3 region is CASSLDREDWYEQYF. CDR3 nucleotide sequence: TGTGCCAGCAGCTTAGACAGGGAAGACTGGTACGAGCAGTACTTC.

This clonotype was observed at least ten times. The V call is TRBV18, the J call TRBJ2-2; TRBD2 aligns across 9 bases. From germline, CDR1 is KGHSH and CDR2 LQKENI. The CDR3 spans 16 residues. With 5 bases clipped from V and 4 bases from J, the junction kept 8 bases outside the gene matches. The CDR3 region is CASSNIAGDSTGELFF. CDR3 nucleotides: TGTGCCAGCTCAAATATAGCGGGAGATAGCACCGGGGAGCTGTTTTTT.

The sample holds many counts of this clonotype. The J gene is TRBJ2-7, the V gene TRBV4-1; TRBD1 aligns across 10 bases. J was trimmed by 2 bases and V by 5 bases; bases with no gene match: 6. CDR1 is MGHRA, CDR2 YSYEKL, per germline. The CDR3 spans 15 residues. The CDR3 region has the DNA TGCGCCAGCAGCTCTGGACAGGGGGGGACCTACGAGCAGTACTTC. Protein product: CASSSGQGGTYEQYF.

This clonotype came up many times. The junction differs from germline at one of its ends, possibly a read error. The chain combines TRBV12-3 or TRBV12-4 with TRBJ2-5, with TRBD2 matching 9 bases. The CDR3 sequence is 16 residues long. CDR3 residues: CANSLAGASGKETQYF. For the CDR3, the DNA is TGTGCCAACAGTTTAGCGGGCGCTAGCGGGAAAGAGACCCAGTACTTC.

There are many counts of this clonotype. The chain joins TRBV5-1 to TRBJ1-4; no firm D call. The CDR3 loop spans 14 amino acids. V lost 4 bases to trimming and J lost 0 bases, with 7 bases between them. The germline V gene has CDR1 SGHRS and CDR2 YFSETQ. The CDR3 nucleotides are TGCGCCAGCAGCCCTATTGCAACTAATGAAAAACTGTTTTTT. Translated: CASSPIATNEKLFF.

This clonotype was counted at least ten times. This chain links TRBV12-3 or TRBV12-4 with TRBJ2-1; 12 bases match TRBD2. Trimming took 6 bases from V and 9 from J; bases not matched to a gene: 9. The CDR3 has 15 amino acids. CDR3 sequence (DNA): TGTGCCAGCAGCCCCGGGACTAGCGGGTTCGCTGAGCAGTTCTTC. Protein sequence: CASSPGTSGFAEQFF.

This clonotype has only a few counts. It may be a read error: a sequence one base away is much more abundant. The chain is built from TRBV24-1 and TRBJ2-7, with 9 nucleotides matching TRBD2. The CDR3 contains 16 residues. With V trimmed by 4 bases and J by 7 bases, 13 bases remained unmatched. In germline, CDR1 is KGHDR, CDR2 SFDVKD. CDR3 residues: CATSDPSGIPPYEQYF. The CDR3 nucleotides read TGTGCCACCAGTGACCCTAGCGGGATCCCTCCATATGAGCAGTACTTC.

This clonotype was detected many times. The chain has TRBV27 and TRBJ1-4; TRBD1 aligns across 10 bases. CDR1 is MNHEY, CDR2 SMNVEV, per germline (reference sequence). The CDR3 sequence is 16 residues long. Trimming took 8 bases from V and 5 from J; bases not matched to a gene: 11. The DNA for the CDR3 is TGTGCCAGCGGTACCCTCCCGGGACAGGGGAATGAAAAACTGTTTTTT. Translating gives CASGTLPGQGNEKLFF.

This clonotype has a count of ten or more. The V and J genes are TRBV11-3 and TRBJ2-1; TRBD1 matches 12 bases. The V gene end was trimmed by 5 bases and the J gene end by 7 bases; junction bases not matched to a gene: 9. Germline CDR1 is SGHNT and CDR2 is YENEEA. CDR3 size: 16 residues. CDR3 sequence (DNA): TGTGCCAGCAGCCCAGAGGGACAGGGGGCTGGTAATGAGCAGTTCTTC. It translates to CASSPEGQGAGNEQFF.